This T cell receptor (beta chain) emerged from a study of CD4 and CD8 cells across lung adenocarcinoma regions. This CDR3 has 12 amino acids. Per the germline V gene, CDR1 is MNHNS and CDR2 is SASEGT. TCRdb ran MiXCR on the PCR reads and lists one entry per CDR3 protein. Of just under 10,000 distinct CDR3 sequences in the sample, around 49% are singletons; the top ten hold approximately 17%. Localized lung adenocarcinoma, a non-small cell lung cancer, affected the donors. The genes are TRBV6-1 and TRBJ2-3; no firm D call. The specimen sequenced was CD4+ T cells from the margin of a lung tumor. This clonotype was sampled from a male donor with lung adenocarcinoma. The CD4 and CD8 labels of this study may be unreliable. CDR3 region: CAGSGAKNTQYF. CDR3 nucleotides: TGTGCGGGCAGTGGAGCCAAAAATACGCAGTATTTT.